The sequence of this TCR beta chain was determined in a study of immune evolution from preneoplasia to lung adenocarcinoma. Repertoires were generated with immunoSEQ multiplex PCR, while TCRdb's copy carries only in-frame clones and drops some. The sample lists just over 4,000 clones; around 83% were seen once. Trimming removed 5 bases at V and 0 bases at J, with 8 bases between. The germline V gene has CDR1 GTSNPN and CDR2 SVGIG (reference sequence). The CDR3 length is 13 residues. The sequencing sample was made of FFPE minimally invasive lung adenocarcinoma tissue. The TCR was taken from a person in their sixties with lung adenocarcinoma. The chain is built from TRBV30 and TRBJ2-1; no reliable D call. The CDR3 DNA is TGTGCCTGGGAGCGTGGCTCCTACAATGAGCAGTTCTTC. Translation: CAWERGSYNEQFF.